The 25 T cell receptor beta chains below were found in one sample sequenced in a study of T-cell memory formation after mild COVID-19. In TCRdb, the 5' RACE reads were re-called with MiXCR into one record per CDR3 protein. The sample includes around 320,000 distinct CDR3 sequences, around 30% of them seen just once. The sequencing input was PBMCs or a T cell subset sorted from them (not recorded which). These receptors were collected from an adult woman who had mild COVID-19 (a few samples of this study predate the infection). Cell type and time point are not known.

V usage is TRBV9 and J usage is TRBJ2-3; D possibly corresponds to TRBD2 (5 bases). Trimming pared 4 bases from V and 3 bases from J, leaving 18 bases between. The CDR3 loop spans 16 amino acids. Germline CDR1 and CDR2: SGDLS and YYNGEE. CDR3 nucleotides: TGTGCCAGCAGCCAGACATCGGGCCCGGGGACAGATACGCAGTATTTT. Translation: CASSQTSGPGTDTQYF.

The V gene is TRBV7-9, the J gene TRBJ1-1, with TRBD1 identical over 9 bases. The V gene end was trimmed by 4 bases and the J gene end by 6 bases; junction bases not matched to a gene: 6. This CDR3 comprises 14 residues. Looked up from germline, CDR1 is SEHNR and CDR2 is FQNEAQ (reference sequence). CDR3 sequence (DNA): TGTGCCAGCAGCTCGGGACAGGGTGTTGCTGAAGCTTTCTTT. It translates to CASSSGQGVAEAFF.

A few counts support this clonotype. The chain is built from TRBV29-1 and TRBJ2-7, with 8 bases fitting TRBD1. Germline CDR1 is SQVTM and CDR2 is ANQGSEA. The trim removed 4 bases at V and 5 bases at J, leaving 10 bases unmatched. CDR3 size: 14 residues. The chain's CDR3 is CSVARTGMSNEQYF. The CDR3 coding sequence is TGCAGCGTTGCGCGGACAGGGATGTCAAACGAGCAGTACTTC.

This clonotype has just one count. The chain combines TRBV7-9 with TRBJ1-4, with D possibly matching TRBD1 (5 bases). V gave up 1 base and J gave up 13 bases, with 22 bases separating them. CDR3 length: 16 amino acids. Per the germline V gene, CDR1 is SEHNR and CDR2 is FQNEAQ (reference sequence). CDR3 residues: CASSLGAGDGPVGLFF. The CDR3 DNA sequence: TGTGCCAGCAGCTTAGGGGCCGGGGACGGACCGGTGGGACTGTTTTTT.

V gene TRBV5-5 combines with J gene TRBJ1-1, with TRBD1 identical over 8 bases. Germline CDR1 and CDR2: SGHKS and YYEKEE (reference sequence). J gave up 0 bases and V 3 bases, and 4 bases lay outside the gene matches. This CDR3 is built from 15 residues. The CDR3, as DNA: TGTGCCAGCAGCTCTGACAGGGGAGTGAACACTGAAGCTTTCTTT. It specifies CASSSDRGVNTEAFF.

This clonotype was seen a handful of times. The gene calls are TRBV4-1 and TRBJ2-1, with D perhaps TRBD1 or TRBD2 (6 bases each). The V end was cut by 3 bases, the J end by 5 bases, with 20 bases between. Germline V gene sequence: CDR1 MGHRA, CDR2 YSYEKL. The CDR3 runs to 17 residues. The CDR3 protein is CASSQKGRGAYDNEQFF. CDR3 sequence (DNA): TGCGCCAGCAGCCAGAAGGGTAGGGGGGCGTATGACAATGAGCAGTTCTTC.

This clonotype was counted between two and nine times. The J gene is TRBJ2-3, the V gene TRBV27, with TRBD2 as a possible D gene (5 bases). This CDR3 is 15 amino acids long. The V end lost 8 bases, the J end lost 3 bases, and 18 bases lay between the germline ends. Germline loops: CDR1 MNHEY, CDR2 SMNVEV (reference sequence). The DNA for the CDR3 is TGTGCCAGCTCCGGACTCTCCCCTCTAACAGATACGCAGTATTTT. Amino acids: CASSGLSPLTDTQYF.

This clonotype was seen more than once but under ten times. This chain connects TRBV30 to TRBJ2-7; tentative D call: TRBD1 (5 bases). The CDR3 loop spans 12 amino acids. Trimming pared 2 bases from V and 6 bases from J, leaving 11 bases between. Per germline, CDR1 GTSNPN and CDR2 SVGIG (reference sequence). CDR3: CAWSPQGSEQYF. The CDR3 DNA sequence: TGTGCCTGGAGTCCCCAGGGCAGCGAGCAGTACTTC.

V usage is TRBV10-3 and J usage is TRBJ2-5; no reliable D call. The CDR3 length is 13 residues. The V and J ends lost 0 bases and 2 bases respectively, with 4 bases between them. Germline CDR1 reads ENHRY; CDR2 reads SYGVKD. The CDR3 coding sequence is TGTGCCATCAGTGAGTCGGAGCAAGAGACCCAGTACTTC. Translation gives CAISESEQETQYF.

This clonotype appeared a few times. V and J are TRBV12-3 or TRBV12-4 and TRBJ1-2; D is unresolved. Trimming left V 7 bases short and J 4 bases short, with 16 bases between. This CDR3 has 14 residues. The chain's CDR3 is CASIKGAVGYGYTF. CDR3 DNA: TGTGCCAGCATCAAGGGCGCGGTAGGCTATGGCTACACCTTC.

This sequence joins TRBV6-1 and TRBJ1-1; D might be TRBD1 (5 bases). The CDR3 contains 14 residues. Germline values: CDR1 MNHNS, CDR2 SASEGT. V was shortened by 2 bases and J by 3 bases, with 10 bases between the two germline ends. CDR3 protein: CASSEMTAYTEAFF. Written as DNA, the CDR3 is TGTGCCAGCAGTGAAATGACAGCCTACACTGAAGCTTTCTTT.

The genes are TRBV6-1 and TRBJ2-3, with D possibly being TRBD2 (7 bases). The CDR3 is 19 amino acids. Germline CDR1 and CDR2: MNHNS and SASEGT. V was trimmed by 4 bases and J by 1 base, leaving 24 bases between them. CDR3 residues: CASSANFGGGAAGTDTQYF. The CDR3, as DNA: TGTGCCAGCAGTGCAAATTTCGGTGGGGGGGCGGCGGGCACAGATACGCAGTATTTT.

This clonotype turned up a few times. This chain's CDR3 is CASSSGGIEAFF. CDR3 coding DNA: TGTGCCAGCAGTTCGGGGGGGATTGAAGCTTTCTTT. V gene TRBV5-6 combines with J gene TRBJ1-1; a weak D match, TRBD1 (5 bases). Looked up from germline, CDR1 is SGHDT and CDR2 is YYEEEE. The CDR3 loop spans 12 amino acids. V lost 5 bases to trimming and J lost 7 bases, with 12 bases between them.

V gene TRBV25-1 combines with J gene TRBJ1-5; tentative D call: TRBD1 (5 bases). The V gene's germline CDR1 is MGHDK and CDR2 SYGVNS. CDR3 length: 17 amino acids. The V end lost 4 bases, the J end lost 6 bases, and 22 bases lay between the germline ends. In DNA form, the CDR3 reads TGTGCCAGCAGTGGATCTCCAGCGTGGGGTACAGGTCAGCCCCAGCATTTT. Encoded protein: CASSGSPAWGTGQPQHF.

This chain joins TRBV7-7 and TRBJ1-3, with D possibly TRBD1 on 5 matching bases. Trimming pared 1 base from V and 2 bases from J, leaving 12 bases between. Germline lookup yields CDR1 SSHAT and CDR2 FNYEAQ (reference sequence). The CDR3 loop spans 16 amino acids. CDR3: CASSLGQGGAGNTIYF. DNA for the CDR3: TGTGCCAGCAGCTTAGGGCAGGGTGGTGCTGGAAACACCATATATTTT.

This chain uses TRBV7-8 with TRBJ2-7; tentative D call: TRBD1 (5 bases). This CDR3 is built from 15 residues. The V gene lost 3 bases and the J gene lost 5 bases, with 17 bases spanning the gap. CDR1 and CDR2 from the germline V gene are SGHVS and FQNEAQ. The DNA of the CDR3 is TGTGCCAGCAGCTTGGGGCAGGCCATCTTGGACGAGCAGTACTTC. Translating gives CASSLGQAILDEQYF.

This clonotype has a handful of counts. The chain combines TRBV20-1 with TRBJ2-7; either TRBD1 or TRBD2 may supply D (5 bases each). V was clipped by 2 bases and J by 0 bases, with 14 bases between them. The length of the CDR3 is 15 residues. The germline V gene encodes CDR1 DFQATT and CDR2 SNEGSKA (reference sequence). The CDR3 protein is CSARTRDDLSYEQYF. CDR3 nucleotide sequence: TGCAGTGCTAGAACCCGGGACGACCTCTCCTACGAGCAGTACTTC.

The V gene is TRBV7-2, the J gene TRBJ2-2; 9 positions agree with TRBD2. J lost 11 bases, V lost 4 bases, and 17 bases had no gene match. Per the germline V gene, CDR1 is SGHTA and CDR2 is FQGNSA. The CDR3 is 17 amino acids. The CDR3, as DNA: TGTGCCAGCAGCTGGACCGGCGGGGGGGGCCCTTTCGGTGAGCTGTTTTTT. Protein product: CASSWTGGGGPFGELFF.

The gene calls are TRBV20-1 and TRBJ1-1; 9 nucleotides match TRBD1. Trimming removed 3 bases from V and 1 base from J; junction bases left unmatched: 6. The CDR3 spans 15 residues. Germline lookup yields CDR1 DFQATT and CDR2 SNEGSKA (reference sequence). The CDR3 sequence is CSASPYRGQNTEAFF. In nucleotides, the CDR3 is TGCAGTGCTAGCCCCTACAGGGGGCAGAACACTGAAGCTTTCTTT.

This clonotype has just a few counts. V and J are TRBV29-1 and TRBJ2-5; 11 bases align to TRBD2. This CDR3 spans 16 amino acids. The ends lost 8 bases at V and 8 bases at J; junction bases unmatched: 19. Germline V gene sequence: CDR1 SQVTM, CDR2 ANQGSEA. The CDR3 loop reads CSSARFPGTSGITQYF. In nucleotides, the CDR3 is TGCAGCTCCGCCCGCTTTCCCGGGACTAGCGGAATTACCCAGTACTTC.

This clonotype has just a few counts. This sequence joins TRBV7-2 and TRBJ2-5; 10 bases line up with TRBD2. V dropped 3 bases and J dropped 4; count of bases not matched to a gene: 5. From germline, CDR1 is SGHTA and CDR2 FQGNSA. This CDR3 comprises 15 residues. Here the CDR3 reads CASSFALAGRETQYF. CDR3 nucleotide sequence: TGTGCCAGCAGCTTCGCACTAGCGGGACGAGAGACCCAGTACTTC.

This chain's CDR3 is CASSLAPSGPEQFF. The CDR3 region has the DNA TGCGCCAGCAGCTTGGCCCCTAGCGGACCTGAGCAGTTCTTC. The V call is TRBV5-1, the J call TRBJ2-1; 7 nucleotides match TRBD2. There are 14 residues in the CDR3. V shed 0 bases, J shed 9 bases, and the junction held 6 bases outside the gene matches. Germline values: CDR1 SGHRS, CDR2 YFSETQ.

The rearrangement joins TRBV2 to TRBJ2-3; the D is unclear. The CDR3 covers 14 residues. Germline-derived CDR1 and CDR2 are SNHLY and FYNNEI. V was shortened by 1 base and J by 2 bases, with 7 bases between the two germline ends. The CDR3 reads CASSEEEPTDTQYF. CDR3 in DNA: TGTGCCAGCAGTGAAGAAGAACCCACAGATACGCAGTATTTT.

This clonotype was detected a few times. CDR3 sequence reads: CASSFSETGTQYF. The CDR3 DNA follows: TGTGCCAGCAGTTTCAGCGAAACCGGCACGCAGTATTTT. The genes are TRBV7-7 and TRBJ2-3; D is unresolved. With 6 bases removed from V and 9 bases from J, the gap between germline ends came to 16 bases. The CDR3 consists of 13 residues. Germline lookup yields CDR1 SSHAT and CDR2 FNYEAQ (reference sequence).

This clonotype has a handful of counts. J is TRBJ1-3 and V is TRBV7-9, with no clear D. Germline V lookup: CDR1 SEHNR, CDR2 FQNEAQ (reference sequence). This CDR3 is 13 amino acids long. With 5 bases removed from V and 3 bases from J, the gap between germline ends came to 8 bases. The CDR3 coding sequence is TGTGCCAGCAGCCCCTCGGGTGGAAACACCATATATTTT. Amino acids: CASSPSGGNTIYF.